These 11 T cell receptor beta chains share one sample of origin, sequenced in a study of cytomegalovirus exposure and HLA in healthy donors (dated by TCRdb to 2016 to 2017). Library preparation employed the immunoSEQ multiplex PCR assay. For the multiplex PCR, a mixture combining 60 forward primers for TCR Vbeta segments and 13 reverse primers for TCR Jbeta segments was used. This is the immuneACCESS table as TCRdb keeps it, with only in-frame sequences that have V and J called. A part of the clones is gone; compared with another copy, unresolved V genes explain less than half, and the rest is unexplained. Within this sample are a few hundred thousand clones, with roughly 91% of them counted one time only. Roughly 1.6% of the sample comes from the top ten. Sequencing was carried out using PBMCs. These receptors were obtained from a girl aged 2 to 9 in good health and CMV-seronegative.

The V gene is TRBV9, the J gene TRBJ2-3; 9 bases line up with TRBD1. The V and J ends lost 2 bases and 5 bases, in that order; junction bases with no gene match: 9. The germline V gene encodes CDR1 SGDLS and CDR2 YYNGEE. The CDR3 length is 16 residues. CDR3 nucleotides: TGTGCCAGCAGCGTTCGTGCGACAGGGGGGAAAGATACGCAGTATTTT. Translation: CASSVRATGGKDTQYF.

V usage is TRBV5-1 and J usage is TRBJ2-3; 10 nucleotides agree with TRBD2. V lost 5 bases, J lost 4 bases, and 4 bases stayed unmatched. Germline V gene data show CDR1 as SGHRS and CDR2 as YFSETQ. CDR3 size: 14 residues. CDR3 loop: CASSHGTSADTQYF. The CDR3 DNA follows: TGCGCCAGCAGTCACGGGACTAGCGCAGATACGCAGTATTTT.

J is TRBJ1-3 and V is TRBV27; D may be TRBD1 (6 bases). This CDR3 has 16 residues. V was pared by 4 bases and J by 4 bases, with 17 bases between. Germline CDR1 and CDR2: MNHEY and SMNVEV (reference sequence). CDR3 in amino acids: CASSSLDSRGGNTIYF. In DNA, the CDR3 is TGTGCCAGCAGTTCCCTCGACTCCAGGGGAGGAAACACCATATATTTT.

As regards this clone: Other DNA sequences of this sample code for an identical CDR3. V gene TRBV30 combines with J gene TRBJ2-3; 12 nucleotides agree with TRBD2. V trimming: 0 bases; J trimming: 1 base; junction bases outside the gene matches: 2. Germline V CDR1 and CDR2: GTSNPN, SVGIG (reference sequence). This CDR3 region has 16 residues. This CDR3 is CAWSVGTSGRTDTQYF. The CDR3, as DNA: TGTGCCTGGAGTGTCGGGACTAGCGGGCGCACAGATACGCAGTATTTT.

The chain links TRBV5-1 to TRBJ2-7; 9 nucleotides agree with TRBD2. Looked up from germline, CDR1 is SGHRS and CDR2 is YFSETQ. The CDR3 totals 13 residues. J lost 5 bases, V lost 6 bases, and 6 bases had no gene match. Written as DNA, the CDR3 is TGCGCCAGCAAGAGGACTAGCGAAAACGAGCAGTACTTC. Protein product: CASKRTSENEQYF.

This chain joins TRBV6-4 and TRBJ2-1; maybe TRBD1 (6 bases). Germline assignment: CDR1 MRHNA and CDR2 SNTAGT. The ends were cut back, 4 bases at V and 3 bases at J, with 19 bases in the middle. This CDR3 comprises 17 residues. The CDR3 spells CASSAYPQQGHYNEQFF. In nucleotides, the CDR3 is TGTGCCAGCAGTGCCTACCCCCAGCAGGGGCACTACAATGAGCAGTTCTTC.

The chain couples TRBV5-6 to TRBJ2-2; 8 positions agree with TRBD2. CDR1 SGHDT and CDR2 YYEEEE come from the germline V gene. This CDR3 is built from 16 residues. With 0 bases clipped from V and 9 bases from J, the junction kept 10 bases outside the gene matches. CDR3 sequence reads: CASSLVRTSGSRELFF. CDR3 sequence (DNA): TGTGCCAGCAGCTTGGTGCGAACTAGCGGTTCGAGGGAGCTGTTTTTT.

The chain links TRBV10-2 to TRBJ2-5, with D possibly matching TRBD2 (5 bases). This CDR3 has 15 residues. The germline V gene has CDR1 WSHSY and CDR2 SAAADI. The germline V and J ends were trimmed by 0 bases and 1 base, with 9 bases remaining between them. The CDR3 reads CASSESGIGQETQYF. The CDR3 DNA sequence: TGCGCCAGCAGTGAGTCCGGGATAGGCCAAGAGACCCAGTACTTC.

The chain joins TRBV4-2 to TRBJ2-2; TRBD1 agrees at 7 bases. This CDR3 is built from 16 residues. After removal of 4 bases from V and 3 bases from J, the junction contained 8 bases not matched to a gene. The V gene's germline CDR1 is LGHNA and CDR2 YNFKEQ. The CDR3 DNA reads TGTGCCAGCAGCCGTAAGACAGGGACAGACACCGGGGAGCTGTTTTTT. As protein: CASSRKTGTDTGELFF.

The V call is TRBV6-5, the J call TRBJ2-7; 7 bases are shared with TRBD2. V lost 0 bases to trimming and J lost 7 bases; unmatched junction nucleotides: 12. The CDR3 loop spans 16 amino acids. Germline CDR1 reads MNHEY; CDR2 reads SVGAGI. The CDR3 spells CASSYSERQRGGEQYF. The CDR3 bases are TGTGCCAGCAGTTACTCGGAGCGTCAGCGGGGAGGAGAGCAGTACTTC.

A single count supports this clone. The DNA for the CDR3 is TGCGCCAGCAGTATGACAGGGTTGAGGACCTACGAGCAGTACTTC. Translated, it gives CASSMTGLRTYEQYF. The V and J genes are TRBV10-2 and TRBJ2-7, with 7 bases lining up with TRBD1. J lost 2 bases, V lost 5 bases, and 9 bases had no gene match. CDR1 is WSHSY, CDR2 SAAADI, per germline. CDR3 length: 15 amino acids.